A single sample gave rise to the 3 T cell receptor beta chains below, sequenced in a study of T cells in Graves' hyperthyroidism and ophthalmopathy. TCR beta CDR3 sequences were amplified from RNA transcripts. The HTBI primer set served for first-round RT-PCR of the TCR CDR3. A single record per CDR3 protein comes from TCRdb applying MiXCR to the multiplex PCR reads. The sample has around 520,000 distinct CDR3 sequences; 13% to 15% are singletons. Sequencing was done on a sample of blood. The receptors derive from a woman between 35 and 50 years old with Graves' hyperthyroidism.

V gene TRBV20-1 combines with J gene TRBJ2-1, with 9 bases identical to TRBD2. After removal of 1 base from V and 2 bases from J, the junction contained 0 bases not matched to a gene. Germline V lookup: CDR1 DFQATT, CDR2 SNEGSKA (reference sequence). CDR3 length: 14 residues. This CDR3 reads CSARGGRAYNEQFF. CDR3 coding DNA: TGCAGTGCTAGAGGCGGGAGGGCCTACAATGAGCAGTTCTTC.

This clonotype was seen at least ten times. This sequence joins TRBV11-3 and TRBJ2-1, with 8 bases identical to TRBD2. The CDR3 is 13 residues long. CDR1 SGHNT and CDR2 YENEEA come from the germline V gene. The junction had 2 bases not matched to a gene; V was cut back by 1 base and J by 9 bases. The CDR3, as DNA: TGTGCCAGCAGCTTAGGAAGCGGGGGTGAGCAGTTCTTC. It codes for CASSLGSGGEQFF.

CDR3 amino acids: CASSRGIEFSGNTIYF. The CDR3 DNA reads TGCGCCAGCAGCAGGGGGATCGAGTTCTCTGGAAACACCATATATTTT. The chain has TRBV5-1 and TRBJ1-3, with TRBD1 as a possible D gene (6 bases). Trimming took 4 bases from V and 0 from J, leaving 14 bases between them. The CDR3 runs 16 residues. Germline loops: CDR1 SGHRS, CDR2 YFSETQ. Using reference TRBV5-1 and TRBJ1-3 for the parts outside the CDR3, the full variable domain is KAGVTQTPRYLIKTRGQQVTLSCSPISGHRSVSWYQQTPGQGLQFLFEYFSETQRNKGNFPGRFSGRQFSNSRSEMNVSTLELGDSALYLCASSRGIEFSGNTIYFGEGSWLTVV.